These 20 T cell receptor beta chains were sequenced from one sample in a study of metastatic and nonmetastatic thyroid tumors. Thyroid surgery had not been preceded by any treatment in any patient. TCRdb called clones again from the PCR reads with MiXCR. The sample has around 6,000 clones, about a sixth seen once. Sequencing was performed on tumor tissue. The receptors here all came from a male donor with papillary thyroid cancer or a benign thyroid nodule (not recorded which). Some clones in this sample may be carry-over from other donors' samples.

This clone appeared a few times. The V call is TRBV7-2, the J call TRBJ1-2, with a tentative D call TRBD1 (6 bases). Trimming left V 0 bases short and J 5 bases short, with 13 bases between. Germline V gives CDR1 SGHTA, CDR2 FQGNSA. This CDR3 is built from 15 residues. The CDR3 DNA follows: TGTGCCAGCAGCTTAGCTTGGGGGGCGAATTATGGCTACACCTTC. This encodes CASSLAWGANYGYTF.

This clone is labeled as medium-sized (0.01 to 0.1%). The chain carries TRBV12-3 or TRBV12-4 and TRBJ1-2; possibly TRBD1 for D (6 bases). The CDR3 contains 13 residues. The ends were cut back, 4 bases at V and 4 bases at J, with 10 bases in the middle. The CDR3: CASSYRVGYGYTF. In DNA form, the CDR3 reads TGTGCCAGCAGTTACAGGGTTGGCTATGGCTACACCTTC.

This clone was counted only a few times. This chain links TRBV6-1 with TRBJ1-2, with no clear D. This CDR3 contains 16 residues. Trimming shortened V by 5 bases and J by 4 bases, and 20 bases separated the two germline ends. CDR1 and CDR2 (germline): MNHNS, SASEGT. The CDR3 DNA reads as TGTGCCAGCAGTACGCCGGACGGAGCTCTTAGCTATGGCTACACCTTC. Protein: CASSTPDGALSYGYTF.

This clone is classed as medium-sized (0.01 to 0.1%). Other DNA sequences within the sample encode an identical CDR3. The chain joins TRBV19 to TRBJ1-1; D remains unclear. Germline lookup yields CDR1 LNHDA and CDR2 SQIVND (reference sequence). This CDR3 spans 15 amino acids. The V gene lost 4 bases and the J gene lost 4 bases, with 16 bases spanning the gap. CDR3 DNA sequence: TGTGCCAGTAGTAAGGCACTAAGAATGCGCACTGAAGCTTTCTTT. Amino acids: CASSKALRMRTEAFF. Using reference TRBV19 and TRBJ1-1 for the parts outside the CDR3, the full variable domain is DGGITQSPKYLFRKEGQNVTLSCEQNLNHDAMYWYRQDPGQGLRLIYYSQIVNDFQKGDIAEGYSVSREKKESFPLTVTSAQKNPTAFYLCASSKALRMRTEAFFGQGTRLTVV.

This clone occurred many times. The chain is built from TRBV5-7 and TRBJ2-7; 8 positions match TRBD1. TRBV5-7 qualifies as an ORF whose function is uncertain. Germline trimming cut 3 bases from V and 4 bases from J; bases unmatched to any gene: 0. The CDR3 runs 12 residues. The CDR3 loop is CASSWTGYEQYF. CDR3 nucleotide sequence: TGTGCCAGCAGCTGGACAGGGTACGAGCAGTACTTC.

By share, this clone ranks as medium-sized. The chain recombines TRBV12-5 with TRBJ2-3; D is unclear. CDR1 and CDR2 (germline): LGHNT, FRNRAP. The germline V and J ends were trimmed by 3 bases and 1 base, with 5 bases remaining between them. The CDR3 is 13 amino acids. DNA of the CDR3: TGTGCTAGTGGTTTCGGCCGCACAGATACGCAGTATTTT. The encoded protein is CASGFGRTDTQYF.

The genes are TRBV12-3 or TRBV12-4 and TRBJ2-3, with 7 bases that match TRBD1. This CDR3 is 16 amino acids long. Germline trimming cut 6 bases from V and 1 base from J; bases unmatched to any gene: 10. CDR3 amino acids: CASSTGAFVGTDTQYF. Here the CDR3 DNA reads TGTGCCAGCAGCACAGGGGCTTTTGTCGGCACAGATACGCAGTATTTT.

This clone has more than one count but fewer than ten. The CDR3 DNA follows: TGTGCCAGCAGTAAACAGCTAAACACCGGGGAGCTGTTTTTT. It encodes CASSKQLNTGELFF. The V and J genes are TRBV6-1 and TRBJ2-2; no reliable D call. Trimming cost V 5 bases and J 2 bases, with 9 bases left between them. The CDR3 sequence is 14 residues long. Per germline, CDR1 MNHNS and CDR2 SASEGT.

The gene calls are TRBV12-3 or TRBV12-4 and TRBJ2-2; TRBD1 matches 9 bases. The V gene end was trimmed by 5 bases and the J gene end by 1 base; junction bases not matched to a gene: 5. The CDR3 is 16 amino acids. The CDR3 sequence: CASSHLTGGNTGELFF. The CDR3 DNA reads TGTGCCAGCAGTCACCTGACAGGGGGGAACACCGGGGAGCTGTTTTTT.

Judged by abundance, this clone is medium-sized (0.01 to 0.1%). The gene calls are TRBV20-1 and TRBJ1-5, with 10 positions matching TRBD1. The germline V gene has CDR1 DFQATT and CDR2 SNEGSKA (reference sequence). The CDR3 is 14 amino acids. With V trimmed by 5 bases and J by 3 bases, 4 bases remained unmatched. The CDR3: CSARQGALNQPQHF. DNA for the CDR3: TGCAGTGCTCGACAGGGGGCCCTCAATCAGCCCCAGCATTTT.

Notes on this clone: The germline gene is not matched at one end of the junction; a read error may be the cause. The rearrangement links TRBV20-1 to TRBJ1-2; D remains ambiguous. Germline loops: CDR1 DFQATT, CDR2 SNEGSKA (reference sequence). This CDR3 region has 10 residues. The CDR3 coding sequence is TGCAGTGCTAGGGCGTATGTCTACACCTTC. Protein sequence: CSARAYVYTF.

This clone is medium-sized. V gene TRBV6-1 combines with J gene TRBJ1-5, with 7 bases that match TRBD1. Germline-derived CDR1 and CDR2 are MNHNS and SASEGT. J lost 7 bases, V lost 2 bases, and 11 bases had no gene match. There are 16 residues in the CDR3. CDR3 sequence reads: CASSERTGVSAQPQHF. The CDR3 bases are TGTGCCAGCAGTGAAAGGACAGGCGTTTCGGCCCAGCCCCAGCATTTT.

The sample holds one count of this clone. V gene TRBV5-1 combines with J gene TRBJ2-2; D perhaps matches TRBD2 (6 bases). Germline CDR1 SGHRS, CDR2 YFSETQ. CDR3 length equals 16 residues. Trimming left V 2 bases short and J 4 bases short, with 15 bases between. This CDR3 reads CASSFRRAIVTGELFF. The CDR3 DNA reads TGCGCCAGCAGCTTCAGGAGGGCGATCGTCACCGGGGAGCTGTTTTTT.

This clone is medium-sized (0.01 to 0.1%) within its sample. This rearrangement joins TRBV20-1 to TRBJ2-7; TRBD1 matches 10 bases. This CDR3 contains 14 residues. The V gene's germline CDR1 is DFQATT and CDR2 SNEGSKA (reference sequence). With 3 bases clipped from V and 3 bases from J, the junction kept 5 bases outside the gene matches. CDR3: CSARLRDRGYEQYF. In DNA, the CDR3 is TGCAGTGCTAGGCTCCGGGACAGGGGCTACGAGCAGTACTTC.

This clone was counted ten times or more. V usage is TRBV3-1 and J usage is TRBJ2-7, with D uncertain. The CDR3 spans 13 residues. Trimming pared 1 base from V and 3 bases from J, leaving 7 bases between. Germline V gives CDR1 LGHDT, CDR2 YNNKEL (reference sequence). CDR3 sequence: CASSQGNFYEQYF. The CDR3 DNA sequence: TGTGCCAGCAGCCAAGGAAACTTCTACGAGCAGTACTTC.

The chain uses TRBV6-1 and TRBJ2-7; 8 nucleotides align to TRBD1. CDR3 size: 14 residues. Germline assignment: CDR1 MNHNS and CDR2 SASEGT. Unmatched junction bases numbered 7, after V lost 7 bases and J lost 2 bases. The CDR3 region is CASTGQGQTYEQYF. CDR3 in DNA: TGTGCCAGCACAGGACAGGGCCAGACCTACGAGCAGTACTTC.

This clone was counted many times. The V call is TRBV30, the J call TRBJ2-1; D is uncertain. V lost 0 bases to trimming and J lost 0 bases, with 9 bases between them. Germline values: CDR1 GTSNPN, CDR2 SVGIG (reference sequence). The CDR3 is made up of 15 amino acids. The CDR3: CAWSVLGNSYNEQFF. CDR3 bases: TGTGCCTGGAGTGTACTGGGTAACTCCTACAATGAGCAGTTCTTC.

This clone is medium-sized by share. J is TRBJ2-7 and V is TRBV11-2; D is unclear. Per the germline V gene, CDR1 is SGHAT and CDR2 is FQNNGV. The CDR3 spans 12 residues. The V end lost 9 bases, the J end lost 6 bases, and 15 bases lay between the germline ends. The CDR3 loop is CASSPGVVEQYF. In DNA form, the CDR3 reads TGTGCCAGTTCCCCCGGAGTGGTCGAGCAGTACTTC.

This clone was counted at least ten times. The chain joins TRBV29-1 to TRBJ1-1; possibly TRBD1 for D (5 bases). The germline gives CDR1 SQVTM, CDR2 ANQGSEA. V gave up 5 bases and J gave up 12 bases, with 19 bases separating them. The CDR3 length is 12 residues. Here the CDR3 DNA reads TGCAGCGTTAGGGTGTCGGGGCAATCGACTTTCTTT. Its translation: CSVRVSGQSTFF. Looking up the rest from reference TRBV29-1 and TRBJ1-1 gives the full variable domain: SAVISQKPSRDICQRGTSLTIQCQVDSQVTMMFWYRQQPGQSLTLIATANQGSEATYESGFVIDKFPISRPNLTFSTLTVSNMSPEDSSIYLCSVRVSGQSTFFGQGTRLTVV.

By share, this clone counts as medium-sized (0.01 to 0.1%). The chain combines TRBV7-2 with TRBJ1-6, with TRBD1 matching over 8 bases. Per germline, CDR1 SGHTA and CDR2 FQGNSA. The CDR3 is 17 residues long. V was pared by 2 bases and J by 7 bases, with 10 bases of the junction left unmatched. The CDR3 DNA follows: TGTGCCAGCAGCTTATCCCCGACAGGGGCGGGCAATTCACCCCTCCACTTT. It specifies CASSLSPTGAGNSPLHF.